This T cell receptor (beta chain) was identified during a study of shared clonotypes between healthy human individuals. The donors, healthy adults who were HIV-negative, had experienced no recent acute infections or vaccinations. Profiling relied on immunoSEQ multiplex PCR, and the TCRdb table lists in-frame clones only, not all of them. The top ten clones hold 10% to 15% of a sample with 450,000 to 550,000 clones, approximately 79% of them seen once. Germline CDR1 LNHDA, CDR2 SQIVND (reference sequence). This CDR3 has 13 amino acids. The ends were cut back, 4 bases at V and 5 bases at J, with 10 bases in the middle.

The V and J genes are TRBV19 and TRBJ2-3, with a weak D call TRBD2 (5 bases). The TCR sequence derives from a woman in her forties in good health. Some clones in this sample may be carry-over from other donors' samples. Sequencing input: PBMCs. The DNA of the CDR3 is TGTGCCAGTAGTACGATCCGGGGAGATACGCAGTATTTT. It yields the protein CASSTIRGDTQYF.